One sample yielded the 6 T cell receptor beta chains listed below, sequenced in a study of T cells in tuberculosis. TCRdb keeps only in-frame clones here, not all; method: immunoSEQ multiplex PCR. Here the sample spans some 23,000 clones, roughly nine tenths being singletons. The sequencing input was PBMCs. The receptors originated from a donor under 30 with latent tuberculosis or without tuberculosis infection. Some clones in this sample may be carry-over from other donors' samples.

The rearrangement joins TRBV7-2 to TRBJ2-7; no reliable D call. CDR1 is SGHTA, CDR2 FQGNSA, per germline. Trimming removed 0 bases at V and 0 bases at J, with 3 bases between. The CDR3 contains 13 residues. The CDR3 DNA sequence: TGTGCCAGCAGCTTAGCCTTCTCCTACGAGCAGTACTTC. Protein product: CASSLAFSYEQYF.

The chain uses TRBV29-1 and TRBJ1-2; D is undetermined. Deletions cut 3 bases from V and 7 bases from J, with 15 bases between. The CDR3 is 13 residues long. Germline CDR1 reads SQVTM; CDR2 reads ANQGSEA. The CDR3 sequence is CSVDAELEGGYTF. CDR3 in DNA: TGCAGCGTTGACGCCGAATTAGAGGGTGGCTACACCTTC.

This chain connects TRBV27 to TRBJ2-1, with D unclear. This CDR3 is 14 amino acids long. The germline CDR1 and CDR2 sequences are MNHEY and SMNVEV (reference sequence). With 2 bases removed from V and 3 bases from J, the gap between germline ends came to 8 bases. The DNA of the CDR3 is TGTGCCAGCAGTTTAGGGTCGGGCTACAATGAGCAGTTCTTC. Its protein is CASSLGSGYNEQFF.

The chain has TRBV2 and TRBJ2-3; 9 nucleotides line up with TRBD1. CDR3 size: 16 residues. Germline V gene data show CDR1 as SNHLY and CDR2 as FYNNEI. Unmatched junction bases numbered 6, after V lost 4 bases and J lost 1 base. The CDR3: CASSARTGVGTDTQYF. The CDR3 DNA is TGTGCCAGCAGTGCCCGGACAGGGGTTGGCACAGATACGCAGTATTTT. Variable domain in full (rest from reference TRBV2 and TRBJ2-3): EPEVTQTPSHQVTQMGQEVILRCVPISNHLYFYWYRQILGQKVEFLVSFYNNEISEKSEIFDDQFSVERPDGSNFTLKIRSTKLEDSAMYFCASSARTGVGTDTQYFGPGTRLTVL.

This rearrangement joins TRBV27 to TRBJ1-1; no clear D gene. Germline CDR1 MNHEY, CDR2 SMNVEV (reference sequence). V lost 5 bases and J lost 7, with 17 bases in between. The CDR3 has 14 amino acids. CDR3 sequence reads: CASSISSSPIEAFF. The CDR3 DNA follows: TGTGCCAGCAGTATCTCGTCAAGCCCCATTGAAGCTTTCTTT.

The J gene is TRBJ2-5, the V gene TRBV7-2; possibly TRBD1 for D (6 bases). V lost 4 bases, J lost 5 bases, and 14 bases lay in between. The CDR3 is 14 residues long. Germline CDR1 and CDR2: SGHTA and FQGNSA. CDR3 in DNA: TGTGCCAGCAGCTCCCCAGGGGCGTGGGAGACCCAGTACTTC. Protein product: CASSSPGAWETQYF. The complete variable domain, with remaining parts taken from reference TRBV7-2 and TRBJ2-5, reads GAGVSQSPSNKVTEKGKDVELRCDPISGHTALYWYRQSLGQGLEFLIYFQGNSAPDKSGLPSDRFSAERTGGSVSTLTIQRTQQEDSAVYLCASSSPGAWETQYFGPGTRLLVL.